The 5 T cell receptor beta chains below all came from one sample that was sequenced in a study of shared clonotypes between healthy human individuals. Repertoires were generated with immunoSEQ multiplex PCR, while TCRdb's copy carries only in-frame clones and drops some. The table records some 1.1 million clones, 70% to 85% of them present only once. The sequencing input was memory CD4+ T cells from PBMCs. Subset in this sample: CD45RA-negative fraction. The receptors here all came from a man aged 18 to 29 in good health. Some clones in this sample may be carry-over from other donors' samples.

This chain links TRBV18 with TRBJ2-3; D is perhaps TRBD2 (5 bases). In germline, CDR1 is KGHSH, CDR2 LQKENI. The CDR3 totals 15 residues. V was pared by 0 bases and J by 3 bases, with 10 bases between. This chain's CDR3 is CASSPPILGTDTQYF. The CDR3 DNA sequence: TGTGCCAGCTCACCACCGATACTAGGTACAGATACGCAGTATTTT. Full variable domain (missing parts from reference TRBV18 and TRBJ2-3): NAGVMQNPRHLVRRRGQEARLRCSPMKGHSHVYWYRQLPEEGLKFMVYLQKENIIDESGMPKERFSAEFPKEGPSILRIQQVVRGDSAAYFCASSPPILGTDTQYFGPGTRLTVL.

This chain connects TRBV27 to TRBJ1-2, with TRBD1 matching 12 bases. The CDR3 contains 14 residues. Trimming at V came to 5 bases and at J to 8 bases, leaving 6 bases not matched to a gene. Per the germline V gene, CDR1 is MNHEY and CDR2 is SMNVEV (reference sequence). The CDR3 loop reads CASSTSGTGGGYTF. DNA of the CDR3: TGTGCCAGCAGTACCTCCGGGACAGGGGGCGGCTACACCTTC.

At least ten counts were recorded for this clone. At the DNA level, this CDR3 is encoded by other sequences in the same sample as well. The chain recombines TRBV29-1 with TRBJ1-2; D might be TRBD1 (6 bases). Trimming stripped 7 bases from V and 4 bases from J, with 19 bases between. Per the germline V gene, CDR1 is SQVTM and CDR2 is ANQGSEA. The CDR3 loop spans 14 amino acids. Here the CDR3 reads CSAQTLTGFYGYTF. CDR3 coding DNA: TGCAGCGCTCAAACCCTGACAGGCTTCTATGGCTACACCTTC.

The chain has TRBV11-3 and TRBJ2-2; 7 positions agree with TRBD2. The CDR3 is 13 amino acids. The trim removed 8 bases at V and 6 bases at J, leaving 6 bases unmatched. Germline V lookup: CDR1 SGHNT, CDR2 YENEEA. Written as DNA, the CDR3 is TGTGCCAGCGGCGGGAGTCGGGCCGGGGAGCTGTTTTTT. Residues: CASGGSRAGELFF.

This clone was counted at least ten times. The V gene is TRBV21-1, the J gene TRBJ1-2. TRBV21-1 is designated a pseudogene. The CDR3 contains 15 residues. The CDR3 region has the DNA TGTGCCAGCAGCAAAGAGGGGAGAACTAACTATGGCTACACCTTC. Amino acid sequence: CASSKEGRTNYGYTF.